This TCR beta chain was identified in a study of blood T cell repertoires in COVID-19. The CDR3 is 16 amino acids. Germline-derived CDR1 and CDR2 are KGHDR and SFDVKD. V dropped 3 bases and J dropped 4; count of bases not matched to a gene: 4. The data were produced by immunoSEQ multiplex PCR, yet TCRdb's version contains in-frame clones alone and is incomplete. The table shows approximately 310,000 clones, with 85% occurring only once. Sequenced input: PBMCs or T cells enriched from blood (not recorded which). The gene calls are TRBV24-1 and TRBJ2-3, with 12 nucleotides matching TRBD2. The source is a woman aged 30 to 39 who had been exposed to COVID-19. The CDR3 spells CATSDTSGRSADTQYF. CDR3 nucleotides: TGTGCCACCAGTGATACTAGCGGGAGGTCAGCAGATACGCAGTATTTT.